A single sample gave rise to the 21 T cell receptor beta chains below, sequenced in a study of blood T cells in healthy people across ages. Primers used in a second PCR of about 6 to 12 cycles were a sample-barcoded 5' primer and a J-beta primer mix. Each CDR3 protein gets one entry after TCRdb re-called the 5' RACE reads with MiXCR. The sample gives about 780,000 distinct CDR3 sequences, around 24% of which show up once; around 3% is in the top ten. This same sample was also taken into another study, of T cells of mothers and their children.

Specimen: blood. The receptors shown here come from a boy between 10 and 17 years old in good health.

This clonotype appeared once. The DNA of the CDR3 is TGTGCCAGCAGCGCTTCGCGGGTAGCCAAAAACATTCAGTACTTC. This encodes CASSASRVAKNIQYF. The J gene is TRBJ2-4, the V gene TRBV12-3 or TRBV12-4; the D gene is possibly TRBD2 (5 bases). The CDR3 extends over 15 amino acids. V was trimmed by 6 bases and J by 0 bases, leaving 12 bases between them.

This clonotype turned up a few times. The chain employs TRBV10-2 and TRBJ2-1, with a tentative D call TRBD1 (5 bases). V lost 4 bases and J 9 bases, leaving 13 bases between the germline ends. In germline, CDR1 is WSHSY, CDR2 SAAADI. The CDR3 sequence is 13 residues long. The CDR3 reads CASSVWGRSEQFF. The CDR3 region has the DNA TGCGCCAGCAGTGTCTGGGGCCGGAGTGAGCAGTTCTTC.

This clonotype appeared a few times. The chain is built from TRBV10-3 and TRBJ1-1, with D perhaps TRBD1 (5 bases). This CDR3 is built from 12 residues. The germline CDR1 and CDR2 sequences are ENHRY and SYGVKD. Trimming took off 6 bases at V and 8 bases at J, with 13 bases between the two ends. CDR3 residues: CAIREGPGEAFF. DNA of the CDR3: TGTGCCATCAGGGAGGGGCCTGGGGAAGCTTTCTTT.

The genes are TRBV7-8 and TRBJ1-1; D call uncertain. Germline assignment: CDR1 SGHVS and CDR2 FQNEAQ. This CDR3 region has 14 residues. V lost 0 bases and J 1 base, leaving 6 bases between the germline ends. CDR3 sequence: CASSLASANTEAFF. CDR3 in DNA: TGTGCCAGCAGCTTAGCGTCCGCGAACACTGAAGCTTTCTTT.

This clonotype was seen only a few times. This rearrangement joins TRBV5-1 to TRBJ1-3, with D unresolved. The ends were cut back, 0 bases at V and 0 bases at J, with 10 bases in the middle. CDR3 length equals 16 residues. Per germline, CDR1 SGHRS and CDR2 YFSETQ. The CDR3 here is CASSLEGDPSGNTIYF. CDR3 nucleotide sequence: TGCGCCAGCAGCTTGGAGGGAGATCCCTCTGGAAACACCATATATTTT. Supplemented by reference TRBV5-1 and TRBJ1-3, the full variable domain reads KAGVTQTPRYLIKTRGQQVTLSCSPISGHRSVSWYQQTPGQGLQFLFEYFSETQRNKGNFPGRFSGRQFSNSRSEMNVSTLELGDSALYLCASSLEGDPSGNTIYFGEGSWLTVV.

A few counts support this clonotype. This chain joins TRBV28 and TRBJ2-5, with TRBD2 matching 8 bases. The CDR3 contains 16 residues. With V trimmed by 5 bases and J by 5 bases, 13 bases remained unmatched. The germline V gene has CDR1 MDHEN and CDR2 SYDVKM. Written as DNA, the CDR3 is TGTGCCAGCAGTGGGGCCGGGACTAGAATAAGGGAGACCCAGTACTTC. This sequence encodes CASSGAGTRIRETQYF.

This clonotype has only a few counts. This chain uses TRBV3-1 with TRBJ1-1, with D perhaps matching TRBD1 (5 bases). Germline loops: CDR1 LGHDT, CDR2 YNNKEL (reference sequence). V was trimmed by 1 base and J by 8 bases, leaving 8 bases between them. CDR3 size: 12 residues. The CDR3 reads CASSQGAGEAFF. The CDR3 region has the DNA TGTGCCAGCAGCCAAGGGGCAGGGGAAGCTTTCTTT.

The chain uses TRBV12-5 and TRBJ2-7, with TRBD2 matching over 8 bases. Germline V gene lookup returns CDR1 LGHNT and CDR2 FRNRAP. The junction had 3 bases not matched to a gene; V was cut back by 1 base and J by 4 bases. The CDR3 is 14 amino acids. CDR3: CASGLGPGGYEQYF. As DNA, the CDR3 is TGTGCTAGTGGTTTGGGGCCGGGGGGGTACGAGCAGTACTTC.

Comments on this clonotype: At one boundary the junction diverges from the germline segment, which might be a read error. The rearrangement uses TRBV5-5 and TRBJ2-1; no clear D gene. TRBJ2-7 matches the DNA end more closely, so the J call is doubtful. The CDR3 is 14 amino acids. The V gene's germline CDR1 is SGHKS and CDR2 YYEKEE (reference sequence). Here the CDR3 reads CANSFGQVLYEQYF. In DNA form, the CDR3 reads TGTGCCAACAGCTTCGGGCAGGTCCTCTACGAGCAGTACTTC.

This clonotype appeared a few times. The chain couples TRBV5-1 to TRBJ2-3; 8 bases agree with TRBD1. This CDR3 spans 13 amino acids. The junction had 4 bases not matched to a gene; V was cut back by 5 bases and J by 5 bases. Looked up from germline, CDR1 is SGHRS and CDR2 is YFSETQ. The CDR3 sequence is CASRIDRGDTQYF. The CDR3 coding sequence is TGCGCCAGCAGAATAGACAGGGGAGATACGCAGTATTTT.

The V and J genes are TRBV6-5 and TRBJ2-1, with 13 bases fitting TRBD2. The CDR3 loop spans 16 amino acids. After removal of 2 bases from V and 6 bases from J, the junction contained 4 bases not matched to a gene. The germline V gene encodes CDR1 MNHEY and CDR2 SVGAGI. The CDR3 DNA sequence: TGTGCCAGCAGTTACCCGGGACTAGCGGGGATCAATGAGCAGTTCTTC. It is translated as CASSYPGLAGINEQFF.

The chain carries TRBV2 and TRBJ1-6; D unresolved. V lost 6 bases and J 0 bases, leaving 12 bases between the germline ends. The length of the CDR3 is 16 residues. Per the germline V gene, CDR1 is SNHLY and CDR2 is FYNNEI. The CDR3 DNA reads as TGTGCCAGCAGCTCATCGGCCAGCTCCTATAATTCACCCCTCCACTTT. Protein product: CASSSSASSYNSPLHF.

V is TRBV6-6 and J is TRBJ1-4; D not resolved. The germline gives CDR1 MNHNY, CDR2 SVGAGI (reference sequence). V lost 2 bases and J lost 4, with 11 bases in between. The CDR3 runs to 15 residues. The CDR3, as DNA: TGTGCCAGCAGTTACCGCCGAGGCTTTAATGAAAAACTGTTTTTT. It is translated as CASSYRRGFNEKLFF.

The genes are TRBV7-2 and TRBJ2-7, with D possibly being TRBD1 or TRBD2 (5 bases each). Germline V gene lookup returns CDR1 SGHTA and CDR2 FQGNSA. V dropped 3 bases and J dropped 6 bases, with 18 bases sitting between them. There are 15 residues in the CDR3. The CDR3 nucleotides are TGTGCCAGCAGCTTCGAGGGAGCTCGTGGGGGCGAGCAGTACTTC. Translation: CASSFEGARGGEQYF.

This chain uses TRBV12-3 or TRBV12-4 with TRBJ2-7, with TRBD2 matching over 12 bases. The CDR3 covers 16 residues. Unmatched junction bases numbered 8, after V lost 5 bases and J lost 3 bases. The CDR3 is CASSPRTSGALYEQYF. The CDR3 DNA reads TGTGCCAGCAGTCCGAGGACTAGCGGGGCTCTCTACGAGCAGTACTTC.

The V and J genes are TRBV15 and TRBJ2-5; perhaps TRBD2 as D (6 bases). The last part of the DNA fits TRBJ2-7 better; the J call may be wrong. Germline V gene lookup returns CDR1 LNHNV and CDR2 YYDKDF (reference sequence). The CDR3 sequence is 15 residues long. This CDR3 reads CATSRDFGGRNEQYF. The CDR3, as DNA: TGTGCCACCAGCAGAGATTTTGGAGGGAGAAACGAGCAGTACTTC.

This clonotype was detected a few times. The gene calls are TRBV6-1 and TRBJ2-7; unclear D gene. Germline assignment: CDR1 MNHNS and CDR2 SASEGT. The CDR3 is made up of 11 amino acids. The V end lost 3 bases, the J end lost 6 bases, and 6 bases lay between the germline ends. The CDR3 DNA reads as TGTGCCAGCAGTGACCCCTCCGAGCAGTACTTC. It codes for CASSDPSEQYF.

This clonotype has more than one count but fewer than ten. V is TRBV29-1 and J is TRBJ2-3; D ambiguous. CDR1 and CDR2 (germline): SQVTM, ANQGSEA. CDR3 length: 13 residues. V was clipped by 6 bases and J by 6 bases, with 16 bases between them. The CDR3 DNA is TGCAGCGTACGGTTGCACCTCGCGGATACGCAGTATTTT. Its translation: CSVRLHLADTQYF.

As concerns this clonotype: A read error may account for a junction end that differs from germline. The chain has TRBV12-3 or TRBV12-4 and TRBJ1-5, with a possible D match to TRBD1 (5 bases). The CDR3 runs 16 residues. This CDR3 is CASSLQGGYSDQPQHF. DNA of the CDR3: TGTGCCAGCAGTTTACAGGGCGGTTATAGCGATCAGCCCCAGCATTTT.

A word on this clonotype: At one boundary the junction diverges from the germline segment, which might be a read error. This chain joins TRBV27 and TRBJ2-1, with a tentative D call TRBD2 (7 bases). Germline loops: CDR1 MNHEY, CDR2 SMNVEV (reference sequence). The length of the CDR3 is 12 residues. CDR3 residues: CASSIRGGEQLF. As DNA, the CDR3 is TGTGCCAGCAGTATAAGGGGGGGTGAGCAGCTCTTC.

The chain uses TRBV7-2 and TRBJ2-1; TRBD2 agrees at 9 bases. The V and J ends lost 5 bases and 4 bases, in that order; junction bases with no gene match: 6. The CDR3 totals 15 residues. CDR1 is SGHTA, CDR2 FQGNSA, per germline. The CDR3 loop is CASSNRLAGYNEQFF. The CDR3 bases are TGTGCCAGCAGCAACCGGCTAGCGGGGTACAATGAGCAGTTCTTC.